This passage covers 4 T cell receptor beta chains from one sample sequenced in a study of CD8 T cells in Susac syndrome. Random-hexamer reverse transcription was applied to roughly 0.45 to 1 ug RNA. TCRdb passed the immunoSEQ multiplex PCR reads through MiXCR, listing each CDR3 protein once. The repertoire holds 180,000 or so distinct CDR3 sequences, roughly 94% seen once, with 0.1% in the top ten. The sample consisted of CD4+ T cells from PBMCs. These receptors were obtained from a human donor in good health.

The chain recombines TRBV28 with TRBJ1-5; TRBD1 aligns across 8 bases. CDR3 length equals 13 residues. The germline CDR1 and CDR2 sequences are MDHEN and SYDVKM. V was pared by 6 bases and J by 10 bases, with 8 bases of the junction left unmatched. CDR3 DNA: TGTGCCAGCAGCTCCACAGGGGGTGGCCCCCAGCATTTT. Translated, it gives CASSSTGGGPQHF.

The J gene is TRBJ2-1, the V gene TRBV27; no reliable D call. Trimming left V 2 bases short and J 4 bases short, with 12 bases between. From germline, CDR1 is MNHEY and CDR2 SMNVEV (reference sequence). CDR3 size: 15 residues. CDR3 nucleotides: TGTGCCAGCAGTTTAAGGTCGGGTCCGTACAATGAGCAGTTCTTC. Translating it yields CASSLRSGPYNEQFF.

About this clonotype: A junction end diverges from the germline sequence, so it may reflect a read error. CDR3 residues: CASGLGDNYGYTF. Written as DNA, the CDR3 is TGTGCCAGCGGTTTAGGAGATAACTATGGCTACACCTTC. The rearrangement links TRBV12-3 or TRBV12-4 to TRBJ1-2; D unclear. The CDR3 spans 13 residues.

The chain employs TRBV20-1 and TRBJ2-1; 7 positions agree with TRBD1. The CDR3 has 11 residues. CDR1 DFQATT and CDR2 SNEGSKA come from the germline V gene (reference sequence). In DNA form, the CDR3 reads TGCAGCGCCACAGGGGAAAGAGAGCAGTTCTTC. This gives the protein CSATGEREQFF.